This TCR beta chain was sequenced for a study of T cells in Graves' hyperthyroidism and ophthalmopathy. Study outcomes and limitations: Blood also held most thyroid clonotypes expanded beyond 0.001.

This clonotype was recorded at least ten times. The antigen remains unidentified. V was pared by 6 bases and J by 0 bases, with 4 bases of the junction left unmatched. This CDR3 has 14 residues. Germline V lookup: CDR1 MDHEN, CDR2 SYDVKM. Diagnoses used clinical symptoms, serum thyroxine and TRAb, thyroid ultrasound and orbital computed tomography. Template material for amplifying TCR beta CDR3 regions consisted of RNA transcripts. During a first-round RT-PCR of the TCR CDR3, the HTBI primer set was used. TCRdb recomputed calls from the multiplex PCR reads with MiXCR, one row per CDR3 protein. Here the sample spans 90,000 to 120,000 distinct CDR3 sequences, approximately 15% being singletons.

Sequencing was performed on blood. The chain joins TRBV28 to TRBJ1-1; TRBD1 matches at 7 bases. This TCR was sampled from a woman between 50 and 59 years old with Graves' hyperthyroidism. As DNA, the CDR3 is TGTGCCAGCAGGCGGGACAGTTTGAACACTGAAGCTTTCTTT. It codes for CASRRDSLNTEAFF.